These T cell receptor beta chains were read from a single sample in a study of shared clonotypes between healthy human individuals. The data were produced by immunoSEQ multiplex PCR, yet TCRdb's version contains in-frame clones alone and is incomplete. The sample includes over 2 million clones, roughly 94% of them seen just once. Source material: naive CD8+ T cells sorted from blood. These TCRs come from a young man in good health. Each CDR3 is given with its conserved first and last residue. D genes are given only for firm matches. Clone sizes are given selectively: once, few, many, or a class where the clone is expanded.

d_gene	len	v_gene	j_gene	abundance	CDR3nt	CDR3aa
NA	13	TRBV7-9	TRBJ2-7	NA	TGTGCCAGCAGCCCTAGGGCTAGCTCCGAGCAGTACTTC	CASSPRASSEQYF
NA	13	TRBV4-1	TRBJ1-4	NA	TGCGCCAGCAGCCACTCGGGAGATGAAAAACTGTTTTTT	CASSHSGDEKLFF
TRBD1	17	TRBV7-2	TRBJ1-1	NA	TGTGCCAGCAGCCTAGCCGGGACAGGTCGGTTGTGGACTGAAGCTTTCTTT	CASSLAGTGRLWTEAFF
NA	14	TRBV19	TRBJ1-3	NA	TGTGCCAGTAGCGACGGTCCGCCCGGAAACACCATATATTTT	CASSDGPPGNTIYF
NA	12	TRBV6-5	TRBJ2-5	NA	TGTGCCAGCGGCCTTGGGGCAGAGACCCAGTACTTC	CASGLGAETQYF
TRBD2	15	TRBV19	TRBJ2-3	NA	TGTGCCAGTAGTCGTAGCGGGAGCGGGTCAGATACGCAGTATTTT	CASSRSGSGSDTQYF
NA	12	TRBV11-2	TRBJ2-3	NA	TGTGCCAGCAGCCGGGGGTCAGATACGCAGTATTTT	CASSRGSDTQYF
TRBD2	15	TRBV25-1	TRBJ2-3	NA	TGTGCCAGCAGTGAATGGAGCGGGGTGGCAGATACGCAGTATTTT	CASSEWSGVADTQYF
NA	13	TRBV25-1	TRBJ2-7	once	TGTGCCAGCAGTGAATTCGGCAGCTACGAGCAGTACTTC	CASSEFGSYEQYF
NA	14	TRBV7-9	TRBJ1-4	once	TGTGCCAGCAGCTCCGGGGGGGGCTATGAAAAACTGTTTTTT	CASSSGGGYEKLFF
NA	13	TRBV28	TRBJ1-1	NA	TGTGCCAGCAGTTTTAGATTGAACACTGAAGCTTTCTTT	CASSFRLNTEAFF
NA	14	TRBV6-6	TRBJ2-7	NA	TGTGCCAGCAGCTCCGTGAGGACCTCCTACGAGCAGTACTTC	CASSSVRTSYEQYF
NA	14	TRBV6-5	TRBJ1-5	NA	TGTGCCAGCAGTTCTTTACATCAATATCAGCCCCAGCATTTT	CASSSLHQYQPQHF
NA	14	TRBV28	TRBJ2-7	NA	TGTGCCACCCAACACACAGACATTACCTACGAGCAGTACTTC	CATQHTDITYEQYF
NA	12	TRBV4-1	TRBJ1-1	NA	TGCGCCAGCAGCCAGGGTTTCACTGAAGCTTTCTTT	CASSQGFTEAFF
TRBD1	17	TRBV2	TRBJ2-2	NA	TGTGCCAGCAGCTCGGACAGACAGGGGGCGCACACCGGGGAGCTGTTTTTT	CASSSDRQGAHTGELFF
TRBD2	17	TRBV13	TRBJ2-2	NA	TGTGCCAGCAGCCCCCGACTAGCGGGAGAGAACACCGGGGAGCTGTTTTTT	CASSPRLAGENTGELFF
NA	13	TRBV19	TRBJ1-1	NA	TGTGCCAGCTTGGGAAGAATGAACACTGAAGCTTTCTTT	CASLGRMNTEAFF
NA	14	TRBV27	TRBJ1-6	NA	TGTGCCAGCGCGCGCTTGGGGTTCCCATCACCCCTCCACTTT	CASARLGFPSPLHF
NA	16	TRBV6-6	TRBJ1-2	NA	TGTGCCAGCAGTTACGGGCCAAGTCCGAATAACTATGGCTACACCTTC	CASSYGPSPNNYGYTF
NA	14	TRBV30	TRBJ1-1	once	TGTGCCTGGAGTCCTAGGGTTTCAACGGCTGAAGCTTTCTTT	CAWSPRVSTAEAFF
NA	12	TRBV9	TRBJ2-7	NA	TGTGCCAGTGGCGAAGGAGATTACGAGCAGTACTTC	CASGEGDYEQYF
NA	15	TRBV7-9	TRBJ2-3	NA	TGTGCCAGCAGCCACCGGGACCTAAGCACAGATACGCAGTATTTT	CASSHRDLSTDTQYF
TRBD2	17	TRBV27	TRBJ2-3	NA	TGTGCCAGCAGTTTATCGACTAGCGGGAGGGCGGCAGATACGCAGTATTTT	CASSLSTSGRAADTQYF
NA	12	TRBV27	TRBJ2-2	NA	TGTGCCAGCAGTTTAGGCGGCGGGGAGCTGTTTTTT	CASSLGGGELFF
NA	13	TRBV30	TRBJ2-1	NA	TGTGCCTGGAGTTCCCGGGCCTTCAATGAGCAGTTCTTC	CAWSSRAFNEQFF
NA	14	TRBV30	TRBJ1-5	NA	TGTGCCTGGAGTGTATGGGGGGAAAATCAGCCCCAGCATTTT	CAWSVWGENQPQHF
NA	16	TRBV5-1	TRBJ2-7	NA	TGCGCCAGCAGCCCCAGGTACGAGGGGAGCTCCTACGAGCAGTACTTC	CASSPRYEGSSYEQYF
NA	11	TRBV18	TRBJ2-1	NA	TGTGCCAGCTCACTCCAGGATGAGCAGTTCTTC	CASSLQDEQFF
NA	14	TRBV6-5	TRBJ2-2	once	TGTGCCAGCAGTTACTACAGGGCGGGCGGGGAGCTGTTTTTT	CASSYYRAGGELFF
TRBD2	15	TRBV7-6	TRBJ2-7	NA	TGTGCCAGCAGCTTAAAAGGGGAGGGGTTCAGCGAGCAGTACTTC	CASSLKGEGFSEQYF
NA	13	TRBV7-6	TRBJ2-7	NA	TGTGCCAGCAGCCTGGGCCTGGCCTACGAGCAGTACTTC	CASSLGLAYEQYF
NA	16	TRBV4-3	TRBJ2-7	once	TGCGCCAGCAGCCAAGGAAGGCCGGGGACCCCCTACGAGCAGTACTTC	CASSQGRPGTPYEQYF
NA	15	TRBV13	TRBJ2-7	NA	TGTGCCAGCAGCTTATTGCAGGGTAGCTCCTACGAGCAGTACTTC	CASSLLQGSSYEQYF
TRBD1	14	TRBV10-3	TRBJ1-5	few	TGTGCCAGTAACCAGGGGGCCAATAATCAGCCCCAGCATTTT	CASNQGANNQPQHF